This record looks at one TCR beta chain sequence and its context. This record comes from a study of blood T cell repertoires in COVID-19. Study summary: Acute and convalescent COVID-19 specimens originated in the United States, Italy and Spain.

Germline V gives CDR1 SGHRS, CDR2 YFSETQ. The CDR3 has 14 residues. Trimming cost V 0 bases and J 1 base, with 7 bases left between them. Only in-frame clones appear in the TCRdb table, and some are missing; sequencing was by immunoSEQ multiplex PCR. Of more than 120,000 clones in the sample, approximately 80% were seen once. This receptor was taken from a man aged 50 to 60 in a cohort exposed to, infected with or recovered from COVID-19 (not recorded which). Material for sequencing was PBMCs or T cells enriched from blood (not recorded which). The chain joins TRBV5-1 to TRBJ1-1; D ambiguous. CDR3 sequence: CASSLGAANTEAFF. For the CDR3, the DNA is TGCGCCAGCAGCTTGGGGGCAGCGAACACTGAAGCTTTCTTT.